This T cell receptor beta chain emerged from a study of blood T cell repertoires in COVID-19. The CDR3 consists of 11 residues. Trimming cost V 10 bases and J 3 bases; bases outside gene matches: 2. Germline-derived CDR1 and CDR2 are LNHDA and SQIVND (reference sequence). In the original analysis: Amplification of reference gene primers was used by the study to estimate nucleated cell counts. The repertoire was sequenced with immunoSEQ multiplex PCR; TCRdb's copy has only in-frame clones and lacks some. That table gives V, J and clone size, and the DNA gave D and trimming. The table has 65,000 to 70,000 clones, approximately 80% seen once.

The sequencing sample was made of peripheral blood. The V call is TRBV19, the J call TRBJ2-7, with TRBD1 matching over 8 bases. The sequence came from a human donor in a cohort sampled during active COVID-19. The CDR3 sequence: CATGQGYEQYF. CDR3 nucleotide sequence: TGTGCCACCGGACAGGGCTACGAGCAGTACTTC.